This record concerns one TCR beta chain sequence. These data belong to a study of T cell clusters in autoimmune cytopenias. Turning to the study itself: Per sample, median TRB depth was about 48,000 reads, yielding a median roughly 2,000 distinct clonotypes.

TRB amplification used approximately 250 ng of peripheral blood genomic DNA. CDR3 size: 15 residues. From germline, CDR1 is DFQATT and CDR2 SNEGSKA (reference sequence). One tube held mixed TRB-A and TRB-B primer pools for touch-down PCR. From the multiplex PCR reads, TCRdb lists one entry per CDR3 protein and no DNA. This sample lists over 6,500 distinct CDR3 sequences; its ten largest clones have approximately 30%. The data were also submitted as part of a second study, on T cell repertoires in aging, cancer and after chemotherapy. This second report adds: In healthy donors, age-related TCR diversity loss mainly reflected lost richness. Lymphoid organ infiltration in hematological cancer patients may impair thymic emigration or peripheral T cell expansion.

The clonotype originates from a human donor with an autoimmune cytopenia or autoimmune hepatitis (not recorded which). Sequenced material: peripheral blood. The chain has TRBV20-1 and TRBJ1-1. The CDR3 reads CSARGDFQLNTEAFF.